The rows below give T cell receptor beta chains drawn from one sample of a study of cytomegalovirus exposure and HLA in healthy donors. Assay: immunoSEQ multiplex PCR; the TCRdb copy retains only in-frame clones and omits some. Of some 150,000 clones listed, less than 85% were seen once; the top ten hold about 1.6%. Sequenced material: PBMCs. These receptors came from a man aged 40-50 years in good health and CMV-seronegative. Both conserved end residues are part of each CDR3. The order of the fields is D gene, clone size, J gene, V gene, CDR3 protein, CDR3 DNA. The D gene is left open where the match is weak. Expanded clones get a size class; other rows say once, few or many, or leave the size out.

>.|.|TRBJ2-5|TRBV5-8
CASSFFSGETQYF
TGTGCCAGCAGCTTTTTTAGTGGAGAGACCCAGTACTTC
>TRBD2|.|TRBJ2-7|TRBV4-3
CASSQEIAGGAYEQYF
TGCGCCAGCAGCCAAGAGATAGCGGGGGGGGCCTACGAGCAGTACTTC
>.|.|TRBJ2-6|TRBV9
CASTPHSGANVLTF
TGTGCCAGCACCCCCCACTCTGGGGCCAACGTCCTGACTTTC
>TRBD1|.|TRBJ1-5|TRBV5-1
CASSLTAGGQGPQHF
TGCGCCAGCAGCTTGACGGCAGGGGGCCAAGGGCCCCAGCATTTT
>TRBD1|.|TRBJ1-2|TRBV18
CASSPGQATTAYGYTF
TGTGCCAGCTCACCGGGACAGGCAACTACCGCTTATGGCTACACCTTC
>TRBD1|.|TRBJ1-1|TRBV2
CASSGTAQNTEAFF
TGTGCCAGCAGCGGGACAGCGCAGAACACTGAGGCTTTCTTT
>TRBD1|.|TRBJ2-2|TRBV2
CASSATGGTGELFF
TGTGCCAGCAGTGCCACAGGGGGTACCGGGGAGCTGTTTTTT
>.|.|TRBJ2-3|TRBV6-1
CASSAWGGGTDTQYF
TGTGCCAGCAGTGCTTGGGGGGGCGGCACAGATACGCAGTATTTT
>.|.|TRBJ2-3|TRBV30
CAWSVASVHTDTQYF
TGTGCCTGGAGTGTAGCTAGCGTGCACACAGATACGCAGTATTTT
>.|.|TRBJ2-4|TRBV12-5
CASGLLGGSIQYF
TGTGCTAGTGGTTTGCTAGGGGGTAGCATTCAGTACTTC
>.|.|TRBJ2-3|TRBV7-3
CASSHGQPTDTQYF
TGTGCCAGCAGCCACGGACAGCCCACAGATACGCAGTATTTT
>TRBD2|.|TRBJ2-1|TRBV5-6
CATASWGGYNEQFF
TGTGCCACCGCGTCTTGGGGGGGGTACAATGAGCAGTTCTTC
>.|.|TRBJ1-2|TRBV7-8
CASSLEAGFNYGYTF
TGTGCCAGCAGCTTAGAGGCAGGTTTTAACTATGGCTACACCTTC
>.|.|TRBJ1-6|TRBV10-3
CAIRSTGNSPLHF
TGTGCCATCAGGAGTACAGGTAATTCACCCCTCCACTTT
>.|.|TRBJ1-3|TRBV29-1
CSVEGQLSGNTIYF
TGCAGCGTTGAAGGGCAGTTATCTGGAAACACCATATATTTT
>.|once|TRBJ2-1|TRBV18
CASSPKGGGNNEQFF
TGTGCCAGCTCACCTAAGGGAGGTGGGAACAATGAGCAGTTCTTC
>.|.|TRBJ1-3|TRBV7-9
CASSLDSGLYVSGNTIYF
TGTGCCAGCAGCTTAGATTCGGGGTTATACGTCTCTGGAAACACCATATATTTT
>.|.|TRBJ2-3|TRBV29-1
CSVSKGGTDTQYF
TGCAGCGTTTCTAAGGGGGGCACAGATACGCAGTATTTT
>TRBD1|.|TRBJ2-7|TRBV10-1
CASSRQGCSSYEQYF
TGCGCCAGCAGTAGACAGGGGTGCTCCTCCTACGAGCAGTACTTC
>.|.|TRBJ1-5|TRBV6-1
CASRRDYSNQPQHF
TGTGCCAGCAGGAGGGATTATAGCAATCAGCCCCAGCATTTT
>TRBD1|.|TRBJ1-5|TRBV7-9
CASSPGTGWNQPQHF
TGTGCCAGCAGCCCCGGGACAGGGTGGAATCAGCCCCAGCATTTT
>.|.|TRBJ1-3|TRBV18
CASSPGLSSSGNTIYF
TGTGCCAGCTCACCAGGTCTGTCGAGCTCTGGAAACACCATATATTTT
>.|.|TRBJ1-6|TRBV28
CASSSTVRNSPLHF
TGTGCCAGCAGTTCCACTGTACGGAATTCACCCCTCCACTTT
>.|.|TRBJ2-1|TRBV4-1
CASSQDRGGFYNEQFF
TGCGCCAGCAGCCAAGATCGAGGGGGTTTCTACAATGAGCAGTTCTTC
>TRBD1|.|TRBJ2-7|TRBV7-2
CASSPWTGNEQYF
TGTGCCAGCAGCCCCTGGACAGGGAACGAGCAGTACTTC
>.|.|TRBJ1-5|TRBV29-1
CSVEGANQPQHF
TGCAGCGTTGAAGGGGCCAATCAGCCCCAGCATTTT
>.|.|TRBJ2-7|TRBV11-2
CASSFGGALYEQYF
TGTGCCAGCAGCTTTGGAGGGGCCCTATACGAGCAGTACTTC
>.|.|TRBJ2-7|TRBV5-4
CASSSGVSYEQYF
TGTGCCAGCAGCTCCGGGGTCTCCTACGAGCAGTACTTC
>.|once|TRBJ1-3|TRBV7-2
CASSLAVSGNTIYF
TGTGCCAGCAGCTTGGCAGTCTCTGGAAACACCATATATTTT
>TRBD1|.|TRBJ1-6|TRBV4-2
CASSQARGGNNSPLHF
TGTGCCAGCAGCCAAGCGCGAGGGGGCAATAATTCACCCCTCCACTTT
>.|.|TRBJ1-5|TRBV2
CASSGLGGQPQHF
TGTGCCAGCAGTGGTTTAGGGGGTCAGCCCCAGCATTTT
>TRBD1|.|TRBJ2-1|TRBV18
CASSPDRARDNEQFF
TGTGCCAGCTCACCGGACAGGGCAAGGGACAATGAGCAGTTCTTC
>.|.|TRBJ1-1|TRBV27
CASSRRTARNTEAFF
TGTGCCAGCAGCAGACGGACAGCCAGGAACACTGAAGCTTTCTTT
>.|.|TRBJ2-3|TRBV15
CATSRGASSTDTQYF
TGTGCCACCAGCAGAGGGGCCAGCAGCACAGATACGCAGTATTTT
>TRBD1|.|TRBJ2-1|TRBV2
CASSEGQGPWDEQFF
TGTGCCAGCAGTGAGGGACAGGGCCCATGGGATGAGCAGTTCTTC
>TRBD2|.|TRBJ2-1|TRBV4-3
CASSQGAGTSENEQFF
TGCGCCAGCAGCCAAGGGGCCGGGACTAGCGAGAATGAGCAGTTCTTC
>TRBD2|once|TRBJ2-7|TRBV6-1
CASSLAGSYEQYF
TGTGCCAGCTCACTAGCGGGGTCCTACGAGCAGTACTTC
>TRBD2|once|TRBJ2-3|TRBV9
CASSVGLATDTQYF
TGTGCCAGCAGCGTGGGACTAGCAACAGATACGCAGTATTTT
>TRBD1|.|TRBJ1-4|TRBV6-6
CASSYQGATNEKLFF
TGTGCCAGCAGCTATCAGGGGGCAACTAATGAAAAACTGTTTTTT
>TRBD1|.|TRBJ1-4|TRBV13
CASSVYRGQSEKLFF
TGTGCCAGCAGCGTCTACAGGGGGCAGAGTGAAAAACTGTTTTTT
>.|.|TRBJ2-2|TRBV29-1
CSVSSGANTGELFF
TGCAGCGTTTCCTCAGGCGCGAACACCGGGGAGCTGTTTTTT
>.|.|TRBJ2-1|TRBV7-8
CASSLERWTLTGEQFF
TGTGCCAGCAGCTTAGAGCGGTGGACCCTAACGGGTGAGCAGTTCTTC
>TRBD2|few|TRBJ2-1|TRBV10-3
CAIMGTSVSEQFF
TGTGCCATCATGGGGACTAGTGTCAGTGAGCAGTTCTTC
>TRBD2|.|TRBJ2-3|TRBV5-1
CASSPFGTSQFLDTQYF
TGCGCCAGCAGCCCCTTCGGGACTAGCCAATTTCTAGATACGCAGTATTTT
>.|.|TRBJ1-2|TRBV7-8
CASSLAGDRGGYTF
TGTGCCAGCAGCTTAGCTGGTGATAGGGGTGGCTACACCTTC
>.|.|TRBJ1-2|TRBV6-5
CASRLQGWGIYGYTF
TGTGCCAGCAGACTACAGGGTTGGGGTATCTATGGCTACACCTTC
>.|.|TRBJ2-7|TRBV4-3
CASSQDRTSGEQYF
TGCGCCAGCAGCCAAGATCGGACTTCTGGCGAGCAGTACTTC
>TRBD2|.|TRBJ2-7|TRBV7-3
CASSKELAGGSYEQYF
TGTGCCAGCAGCAAAGAGCTAGCGGGAGGTAGCTACGAGCAGTACTTC